This is a list of T cell receptor beta chains from one sample in a study of beta chain features in type 1 diabetes. TCRdb's copy holds only in-frame clones and misses some; the assay was immunoSEQ multiplex PCR. Among hundreds of thousands of clones, around an eighth were seen once, and the ten largest hold 0.0095% to 0.013%. Material: naive CD4+ T cells from blood. These TCRs come from a woman under 30 with type 1 diabetes. Both conserved end residues are part of each CDR3. Fields, in order: clone size, V gene, J gene, D gene, CDR3 DNA, CDR3 protein. A D gene is named only where the DNA matches it firmly. Clone size is shown for a subset of rows, as once, few, many or a class of expanded clone.

few	TRBV28	TRBJ2-5	NA	TGTGCCAGCAGTTTCATAGCGTTAGAGACCCAGTACTTC	CASSFIALETQYF
NA	TRBV4-3	TRBJ2-1	NA	TGCGCCAGCAGCCAAGGTCGTGAGCAGTTCTTC	CASSQGREQFF
NA	TRBV5-1	TRBJ2-7	TRBD1	TGCGCCAGCAGTCGACAGGGGGGACCCTACGAGCAGTACTTC	CASSRQGGPYEQYF
NA	TRBV9	TRBJ2-5	TRBD2	TGTGCCAGCAGCGGTCGACTAGCGGGAGTGGGAGAGACCCAGTACTTC	CASSGRLAGVGETQYF
few	TRBV7-2	TRBJ2-1	NA	TGTGCCAGCAGCCAGAGAGGGAGTGGAAACAATGAGCAGTTCTTC	CASSQRGSGNNEQFF
NA	TRBV25-1	TRBJ1-4	NA	TGTGCCAGCAGTGAATACGGGGAGGGTAATGAAAAACTGTTTTTT	CASSEYGEGNEKLFF
NA	TRBV18	TRBJ2-3	TRBD2	TGTGCCAGCTCACCACCCGGGAGGCGTGGGGCGAGCACAGATACGCAGTATTTT	CASSPPGRRGASTDTQYF
few	TRBV7-9	TRBJ1-2	NA	TGTGCCAGCAGCCAGCAGGGAAGGCATGGCTACACCTTC	CASSQQGRHGYTF
NA	TRBV27	TRBJ2-1	TRBD2	TGTGCCAGCAGTTTATCGGGGACTAGCGGACAATACAATGAGCAGTTCTTC	CASSLSGTSGQYNEQFF
few	TRBV29-1	TRBJ2-3	NA	TGCAGCGGGGGCGGCGTACTCACAGATACGCAGTATTTT	CSGGGVLTDTQYF
few	TRBV14	TRBJ2-1	NA	TGTGCCAGCAGCCAACTGGGACTTGGGGTCAATGAGCAGTTCTTC	CASSQLGLGVNEQFF
NA	TRBV21-1	TRBJ2-1	NA	TGTGCCAGCAGCAAAGTAGTTAACAATTCGTGGACAGGGGGCTGGAATGAGCAGTTCTTC	CASSKVVNNSWTGGWNEQFF
few	TRBV30	TRBJ1-2	NA	TGTGCCTGGACCCGCGGCGCGGGAGGGGGCTACACCTTC	CAWTRGAGGGYTF
NA	TRBV30	TRBJ2-7	NA	TGTGCCTGGAGCCGGGCGGGATGGGAGCAGTACTTC	CAWSRAGWEQYF
NA	TRBV13	TRBJ1-2	TRBD1	TGTGCCAGCAGCTTAGGGGACAGGGGTATCGGCTACACCTTC	CASSLGDRGIGYTF
NA	TRBV4-2	TRBJ2-5	TRBD2	TGTGCCAGCAGCTCCGGACTAGCGGGAGGGTTCCAAGAGACCCAGTACTTC	CASSSGLAGGFQETQYF
few	TRBV7-2	TRBJ1-2	NA	TGTGCCAGCAGCTTAGGGGCGCCGCTATATGGCTACACCTTC	CASSLGAPLYGYTF
few	TRBV6-6	TRBJ1-5	NA	TGTGCCAGCAGTTTCGTGAATCAGCCCCAGCATTTT	CASSFVNQPQHF
few	TRBV5-1	TRBJ2-3	TRBD2	TGCGCCAGCAGCTTGCCTGGGAGGGCAGATACGCAGTATTTT	CASSLPGRADTQYF
few	TRBV6-6	TRBJ2-1	NA	TGTGCCAGCAGTTACACCAGAAACAATGAGCAGTTCTTC	CASSYTRNNEQFF
NA	TRBV4-3	TRBJ2-3	NA	TGCGCCAGCAGCCAGACGGGAGATACGCAGTATTTT	CASSQTGDTQYF
NA	TRBV4-3	TRBJ2-2	NA	TGCGCCAGCAGCTCCCTGACTTTGGCCGGGGAGCTGTTTTTT	CASSSLTLAGELFF
NA	TRBV15	TRBJ2-2	NA	TGTGCCACCAGCAGAAACAGTGTTCCCGGGGAGCTGTTTTTT	CATSRNSVPGELFF
NA	TRBV18	TRBJ2-1	NA	TGTGCCAGCTCACCAAGACTAGAAGGGGATGAGCAGTTCTTC	CASSPRLEGDEQFF